Included here is one TCR beta chain sequence, with context. Its antigen is undetermined. The data originate from a study of shared clonotypes between healthy human individuals. V dropped 0 bases and J dropped 4; count of bases not matched to a gene: 6. This CDR3 has 16 amino acids. Germline assignment: CDR1 SEHNR and CDR2 FQNEAQ (reference sequence). The material for each subset, its genomic DNA, was split evenly across several immunoSEQ plates. Data came from immunoSEQ multiplex PCR; TCRdb stores just in-frame clones and leaves some out. The table includes about 2 million clones, approximately 94% detected once. Study results and caveats: The sole specimen, blood, was sampled, and tissue repertoires likely differ.

Terminally differentiated effector memory CD45RA+ cells were excluded by CCR7 positive selection of CD45RO-negative cells. The TCR was taken from a man aged 18 to 30 in good health. The sequencing sample was made of naive CD8+ T cells sorted from blood. The chain uses TRBV7-9 and TRBJ2-3; 8 bases fit TRBD2. CDR3 in amino acids: CASSLASAGGADTQYF. The CDR3 bases are TGTGCCAGCAGCTTAGCGTCCGCGGGGGGCGCAGATACGCAGTATTTT. The full variable domain, rest sourced from reference TRBV7-9 and TRBJ2-3, is DTGVSQNPRHKITKRGQNVTFRCDPISEHNRLYWYRQTLGQGPEFLTYFQNEAQLEKSRLLSDRFSAERPKGSFSTLEIQRTEQGDSAMYLCASSLASAGGADTQYFGPGTRLTVL.